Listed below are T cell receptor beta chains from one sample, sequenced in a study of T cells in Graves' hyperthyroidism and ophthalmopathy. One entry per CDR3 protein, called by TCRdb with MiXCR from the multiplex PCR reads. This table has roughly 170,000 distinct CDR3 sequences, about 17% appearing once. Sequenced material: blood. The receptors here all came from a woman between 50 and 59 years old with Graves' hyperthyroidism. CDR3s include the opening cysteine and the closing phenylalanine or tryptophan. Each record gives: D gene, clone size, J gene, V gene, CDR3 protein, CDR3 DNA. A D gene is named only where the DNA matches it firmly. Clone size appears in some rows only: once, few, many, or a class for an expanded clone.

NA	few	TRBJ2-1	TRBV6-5	CASSYGAGANNGQFF	TGTGCCAGCAGTTACGGGGCGGGGGCGAACAATGGGCAGTTCTTC
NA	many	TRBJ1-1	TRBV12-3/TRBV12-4	CASRIQALTEAFF	TGTGCCAGCAGGATACAGGCCCTCACTGAAGCTTTCTTT
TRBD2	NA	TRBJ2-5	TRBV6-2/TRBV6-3	CASRSRLAGVETQYF	TGTGCCAGCAGAAGTAGACTAGCGGGAGTCGAGACCCAGTACTTC
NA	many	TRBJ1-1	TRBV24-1	CATSDLVDTEAFF	TGTGCCACCAGTGATTTGGTGGACACTGAAGCTTTCTTT
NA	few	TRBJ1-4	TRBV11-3	CASSQDLMVLRANEKLFF	TGCGCCAGCAGCCAAGATCTTATGGTACTAAGGGCTAATGAAAAACTGTTTTTT
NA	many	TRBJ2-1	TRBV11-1	CASSLLGTGTYNEQFF	TGTGCCAGCAGCTTACTGGGGACGGGGACATACAATGAGCAGTTCTTC
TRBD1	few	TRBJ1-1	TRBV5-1	CASSLRTGGENTEAFF	TGCGCCAGCAGCTTACGGACAGGGGGCGAGAACACTGAAGCTTTCTTT
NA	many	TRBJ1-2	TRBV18	CASSPPTAVYGYTF	TGTGCCAGCTCACCTCCGACAGCCGTATATGGCTACACCTTC
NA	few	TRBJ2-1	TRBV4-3	CASAVGNEQFF	TGCGCCAGCGCCGTAGGGAATGAGCAGTTCTTC
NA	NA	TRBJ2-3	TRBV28	CASSLLGDSDTQYF	TGTGCCAGCTCACTTCTCGGGGATTCAGATACGCAGTATTTT
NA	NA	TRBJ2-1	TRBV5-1	CASSFSKGGPYNEQFF	TGCGCCAGCAGCTTCTCGAAGGGGGGGCCCTACAATGAGCAGTTCTTC
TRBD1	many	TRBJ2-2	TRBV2	CASSPQGARTGELFF	TGTGCCAGCAGTCCACAGGGGGCGCGCACCGGGGAGCTGTTTTTT
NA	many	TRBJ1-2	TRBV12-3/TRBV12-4	CASSFTTGSYGYTF	TGTGCCAGCAGTTTTACGACAGGTAGTTATGGCTACACCTTC
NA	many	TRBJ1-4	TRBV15	CATSIHRDEKLFF	TGCGCGACGTCAATCCACAGGGATGAAAAACTGTTTTTT
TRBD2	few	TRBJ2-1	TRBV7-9	CASIPLRGVKFF	TGTGCCAGCATACCACTGCGGGGGGTGAAGTTCTTC
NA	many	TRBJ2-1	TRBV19	CASSIVDYNEQFF	TGTGCCAGTAGTATAGTGGACTACAATGAGCAGTTCTTC
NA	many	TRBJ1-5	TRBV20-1	CSAGEVRGPRSPQHF	TGCAGTGCTGGAGAGGTTAGAGGGCCCCGGTCGCCCCAGCATTTT
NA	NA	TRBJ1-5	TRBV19	CASSISLGLYSNQPQHF	TGTGCCAGTAGTATCAGCCTCGGTTTGTATAGCAATCAGCCCCAGCATTTT
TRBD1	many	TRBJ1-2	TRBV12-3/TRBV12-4	CASSPGQGVRTTGYTF	TGTGCCAGCAGTCCGGGACAGGGCGTAAGGACTACTGGCTACACCTTC
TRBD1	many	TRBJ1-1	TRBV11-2	CASSFGDRLRNTEAFF	TGTGCCAGCAGCTTTGGGGACAGGTTACGGAACACTGAAGCTTTCTTT
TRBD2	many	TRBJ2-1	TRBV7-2	CASSYLRSGGRSYNEQFF	TGTGCCAGCAGCTACCTCCGTAGCGGGGGGCGTTCCTACAATGAGCAGTTCTTC
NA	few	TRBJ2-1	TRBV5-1	CASSPVGETYNEQFF	TGCGCCAGCAGCCCCGTGGGGGAGACCTACAATGAGCAGTTCTTC
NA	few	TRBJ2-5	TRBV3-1	CASSQGSLGPGGETQYF	TGTGCCAGCAGCCAAGGGAGTCTGGGACCCGGGGGAGAGACCCAGTACTTC
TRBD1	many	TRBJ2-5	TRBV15	CATSTRTGGAETQYF	TGTGCCACCAGCACGCGGACAGGGGGGGCGGAGACCCAGTACTTC
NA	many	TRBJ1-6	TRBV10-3	CAISGQNNSPLHF	TGTGCCATCAGTGGGCAGAATAATTCACCCCTCCACTTT
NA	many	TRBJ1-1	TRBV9	CASSVAGREEQAFF	TGTGCCAGCAGCGTAGCTGGGCGGGAGGAACAAGCTTTCTTT
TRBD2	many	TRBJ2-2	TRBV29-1	CSAVAGPTNTGELFF	TGCAGCGCTGTAGCGGGACCGACGAACACCGGGGAGCTGTTTTTT
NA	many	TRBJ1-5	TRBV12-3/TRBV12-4	CASSSLGPQHF	TGTGCCAGCAGTTCCTTAGGGCCCCAGCATTTT
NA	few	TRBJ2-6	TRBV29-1	CSVEDNNSGANVLTF	TGCAGCGTTGAGGACAACAACTCTGGGGCCAACGTCCTGACTTTC
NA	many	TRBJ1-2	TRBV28	CASSLQGPYGYTF	TGTGCCAGCAGTTTACAGGGGCCCTATGGCTACACCTTC
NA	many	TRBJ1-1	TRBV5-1	CASSLAQMNTEAFF	TGCGCCAGCAGCTTGGCCCAGATGAACACTGAAGCTTTCTTT
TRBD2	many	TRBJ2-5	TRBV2	CASTLQRGEEETQYF	TGTGCCAGCACCCTCCAGCGGGGGGAGGAAGAGACCCAGTACTTC
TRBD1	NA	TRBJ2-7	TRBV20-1	CSARDVPGQGSYEQYF	TGCAGTGCTAGAGACGTCCCGGGACAGGGTTCCTACGAGCAGTACTTC
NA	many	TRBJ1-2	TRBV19	CATRELGYTF	TGTGCCACCAGGGAACTCGGCTACACCTTC
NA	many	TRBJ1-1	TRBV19	CASRMGGGVNTEAFF	TGTGCCAGTAGGATGGGAGGTGGTGTGAACACTGAAGCTTTCTTT
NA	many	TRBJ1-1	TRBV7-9	CASSLPTQGEAFF	TGTGCCAGCAGCTTACCCACCCAGGGTGAAGCTTTCTTT
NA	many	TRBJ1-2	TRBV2	CASRMTGPYGYTF	TGTGCCAGCAGGATGACAGGTCCGTATGGCTACACCTTC
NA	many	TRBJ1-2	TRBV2	CASSRQGNYGYTF	TGTGCCAGCAGTCGCCAGGGTAACTATGGCTACACCTTC
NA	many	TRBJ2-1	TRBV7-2	CASSLERRNEQFF	TGTGCCAGCAGCTTAGAGAGGAGGAATGAGCAGTTCTTC
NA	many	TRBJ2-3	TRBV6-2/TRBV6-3	CASSYSSGRASPDTQYF	TGTGCCAGCAGTTATTCCAGCGGTCGGGCTAGCCCCGATACGCAGTATTTT
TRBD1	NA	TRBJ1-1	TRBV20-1	CSAREGPDRANTEAFF	TGCAGTGCTAGAGAAGGTCCGGACAGGGCGAACACTGAAGCTTTCTTT
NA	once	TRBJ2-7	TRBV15	CATSPQGYEQYF	TGTGCCACGTCTCCTCAAGGGTACGAGCAGTACTTC
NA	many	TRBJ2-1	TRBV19	CASKDITYNKQFF	TGTGCCAGTAAGGATATAACCTACAATAAGCAGTTCTTC